This T cell receptor (beta chain) derives from a study of T cell responses to AZD1222 COVID-19 vaccine. Whole-study results and caveats: No day 14 peak samples; only post-peak repertoires were characterized.

From germline, CDR1 is MNHEY and CDR2 SVGAGI. This CDR3 is 14 amino acids long. V was shortened by 2 bases and J by 10 bases, with 17 bases between the two germline ends. This table comes from immunoSEQ multiplex PCR, and its TCRdb copy is limited to in-frame clones, with some not included. The data hold about 150,000 clones, with approximately 90% observed a single time. Regarding this clone: Its antigen is as yet unknown.

The receptor was isolated from an adult in good health. The sequencing here drew on peripheral blood, taken on day 0 of AZD1222 vaccination. The J gene is TRBJ1-2, the V gene TRBV6-5, with D tentatively TRBD1 (6 bases). The CDR3 protein is CASSYTPGGAYYTF. CDR3 DNA sequence: TGTGCCAGCAGTTACACCCCCGGGGGCGCTTACTACACCTTC.